Shown below are 29 T cell receptor beta chains from a single sample sequenced in a study of T-cell reconstitution after alpha-beta-depleted transplantation in children. During its preparation, the TCRbeta library received unique molecular identifiers. Using its own MiXCR run on the PCR reads, TCRdb lists one record per CDR3 protein. Here the sample spans roughly 350,000 distinct CDR3 sequences, about a sixth being singletons. The sample was PBMCs, mostly from graft donor cells, taken 360 days after TCRalphabeta/CD19-depleted stem cell transplant. The receptors come from a male patient aged 2 to 10 who had a stem cell transplant for acute lymphoblastic leukemia, so the T cells may come from the graft donor.

The CDR3 sequence: CASTKVSGLAGERLRDTQYF. The CDR3 DNA sequence: TGTGCCAGCACCAAAGTGTCCGGACTAGCGGGAGAAAGGTTACGGGATACGCAGTATTTT. The genes are TRBV7-8 and TRBJ2-3; TRBD2 matches 13 bases. The CDR3 length is 20 residues. Germline V gene sequence: CDR1 SGHVS, CDR2 FQNEAQ. The J segment lost 6 bases and the V segment lost 7 bases, leaving 22 bases of the junction unmatched. The variable domain in full, completed from reference TRBV7-8 and TRBJ2-3, reads GAGVSQSPRYKVAKRGQDVALRCDPISGHVSLFWYQQALGQGPEFLTYFQNEAQLDKSGLPSDRFFAERPEGSVSTLKIQRTQQEDSAVYLCASTKVSGLAGERLRDTQYFGPGTRLTVL.

V usage is TRBV2 and J usage is TRBJ1-4, with 7 bases lining up with TRBD1. The junction had 8 bases not matched to a gene; V was cut back by 5 bases and J by 8 bases. Germline assignment: CDR1 SNHLY and CDR2 FYNNEI. This CDR3 contains 14 residues. For the CDR3, the DNA is TGTGCCAGCAGTCCCTCTCAGGGGGGGGAAAAACTGTTTTTT. Protein: CASSPSQGGEKLFF.

The chain combines TRBV3-1 with TRBJ1-6; tentative D call: TRBD1 (6 bases). The CDR3 loop spans 15 amino acids. CDR1 LGHDT and CDR2 YNNKEL come from the germline V gene (reference sequence). Trimming left V 4 bases short and J 6 bases short, with 13 bases between. The CDR3 coding sequence is TGTGCCAGCAGCCTGTCCGGACAGCTTAATTCACCCCTCCACTTT. It encodes CASSLSGQLNSPLHF.

This clonotype showed up many times. V usage is TRBV3-1 and J usage is TRBJ2-1, with 11 bases that match TRBD2. CDR3 length: 17 residues. V lost 0 bases to trimming and J lost 7 bases; unmatched junction nucleotides: 8. CDR1 is LGHDT and CDR2 is YNNKEL in the germline V gene (reference sequence). CDR3 DNA sequence: TGTGCCAGCAGCCAAGATCAGACTAGCGGGATATATAATGAGCAGTTCTTC. It specifies CASSQDQTSGIYNEQFF.

The CDR3 sequence: CASRPGTSDNYEQYF. The CDR3 region has the DNA TGTGCCAGCAGGCCGGGGACTAGCGATAACTACGAGCAGTACTTC. The rearrangement links TRBV12-3 or TRBV12-4 to TRBJ2-7; the match to TRBD2 covers 10 bases. The CDR3 consists of 15 residues. V shed 6 bases and J 3 bases; nucleotides not matched to a gene: 8.

The chain carries TRBV12-3 or TRBV12-4 and TRBJ2-1; 10 nucleotides match TRBD2. The CDR3 has 15 amino acids. Trimming took 6 bases from V and 10 from J; bases not matched to a gene: 12. CDR3 nucleotide sequence: TGTGCCAGCAGCCCTCCTAGCGGGAGAGCCGTGGAGCAGTTCTTC. Translated: CASSPPSGRAVEQFF.

V gene TRBV12-3 or TRBV12-4 combines with J gene TRBJ1-1, with D perhaps TRBD1 (5 bases). V was clipped by 2 bases and J by 1 base, with 14 bases between them. This CDR3 contains 16 residues. The CDR3: CASSLWGDQTNTEAFF. The CDR3 bases are TGTGCCAGCAGTTTATGGGGGGACCAGACGAACACTGAAGCTTTCTTT.

This clonotype was detected ten times or more. The V and J genes are TRBV28 and TRBJ2-3; possibly TRBD2 for D (5 bases). The ends were cut back, 4 bases at V and 2 bases at J, with 16 bases in the middle. CDR1 and CDR2 (germline): MDHEN, SYDVKM. The CDR3 is 16 residues long. In nucleotides, the CDR3 is TGTGCCAGCAGTTCCGGACTCCTTTGGGCCACAGATACGCAGTATTTT. The encoded protein is CASSSGLLWATDTQYF.

V and J are TRBV28 and TRBJ1-4; tentatively, D is TRBD1 (6 bases). Trimming removed 4 bases from V and 4 bases from J, with 16 bases in between. Germline CDR1 and CDR2: MDHEN and SYDVKM. The CDR3 length is 16 residues. The CDR3 region is CASSYVGRGFNEKLFF. DNA for the CDR3: TGTGCCAGCAGTTACGTAGGAAGGGGGTTTAATGAAAAACTGTTTTTT. The full variable domain, rest sourced from reference TRBV28 and TRBJ1-4, is DVKVTQSSRYLVKRTGEKVFLECVQDMDHENMFWYRQDPGLGLRLIYFSYDVKMKEKGDIPEGYSVSREKKERFSLILESASTNQTSMYLCASSYVGRGFNEKLFFGSGTQLSVL.

V usage is TRBV10-3 and J usage is TRBJ2-1; TRBD2 aligns across 8 bases. The CDR3 sequence is 13 residues long. Germline values: CDR1 ENHRY, CDR2 SYGVKD. Trimming at V came to 7 bases and at J to 3 bases, leaving 2 bases not matched to a gene. The CDR3 loop is CAINAGGYNEQFF. The CDR3 DNA reads as TGTGCCATCAACGCGGGAGGCTACAATGAGCAGTTCTTC.

This clonotype has only a few counts. The chain is built from TRBV29-1 and TRBJ1-5, with a possible D match to TRBD1 (5 bases). The V gene's germline CDR1 is SQVTM and CDR2 ANQGSEA. The CDR3 has 14 amino acids. Trimming took 4 bases from V and 2 from J, leaving 12 bases between them. The CDR3 loop is CSVGTGTGNQPQHF. CDR3 nucleotides: TGCAGCGTTGGTACAGGAACCGGCAATCAGCCCCAGCATTTT.

J is TRBJ2-1 and V is TRBV7-9; TRBD2 matches at 7 bases. With 3 bases clipped from V and 5 bases from J, the junction kept 7 bases outside the gene matches. Germline V gene lookup returns CDR1 SEHNR and CDR2 FQNEAQ (reference sequence). This CDR3 comprises 15 residues. CDR3 DNA: TGTGCCAGCAGCTTGCGGGAGTGGGCGCACAATGAGCAGTTCTTC. Its protein is CASSLREWAHNEQFF.

The chain uses TRBV20-1 and TRBJ1-5; D not resolved. Germline assignment: CDR1 DFQATT and CDR2 SNEGSKA (reference sequence). The ends were cut back, 5 bases at V and 9 bases at J, with 11 bases in the middle. The CDR3 consists of 11 residues. The CDR3 here is CSAGPTRPQHF. The CDR3 coding sequence is TGCAGTGCTGGCCCGACAAGGCCCCAGCATTTT.

The chain has TRBV7-6 and TRBJ2-1; 8 bases align to TRBD2. Unmatched junction bases numbered 11, after V lost 6 bases and J lost 7 bases. The CDR3 sequence is 15 residues long. Germline loops: CDR1 SGHVS, CDR2 FNYEAQ. The CDR3 loop is CASSPIAGKLNEQFF. The CDR3 bases are TGTGCCAGCAGTCCTATAGCGGGAAAACTAAATGAGCAGTTCTTC.

In regard to this clonotype: One end of the junction varies from germline; a read error may be responsible. The gene calls are TRBV6-5 and TRBJ2-4; D not certain. The length of the CDR3 is 16 residues. The germline V gene encodes CDR1 MNHEY and CDR2 SVGAGI. CDR3 amino acids: CASSYYRDLAKNIQYF. For the CDR3, the DNA is TGTGCCAGCAGCTACTATAGAGATTTAGCCAAAAACATTCAGTACTTC.

This chain connects TRBV20-1 to TRBJ1-5; D is uncertain. The CDR3 contains 13 residues. Per germline, CDR1 DFQATT and CDR2 SNEGSKA (reference sequence). Trimming removed 0 bases from V and 5 bases from J, with 8 bases in between. This CDR3 is CSARDGDYQPQHF. The CDR3 region has the DNA TGCAGTGCTAGAGATGGTGATTATCAGCCCCAGCATTTT.

This clonotype was picked up a small number of times. The chain carries TRBV20-1 and TRBJ1-1, with D tentatively TRBD1 (6 bases). The germline V gene encodes CDR1 DFQATT and CDR2 SNEGSKA (reference sequence). The CDR3 contains 12 residues. Between the trimmed V and J ends, which lost 5 bases and 8 bases, there was a span of 15 bases. The CDR3 reads CSALYGGQEAFF. DNA for the CDR3: TGCAGTGCTCTGTATGGTGGACAGGAAGCTTTCTTT.

This clonotype was seen only a few times. The chain joins TRBV10-3 to TRBJ2-7; D is perhaps TRBD2 (5 bases). The CDR3 covers 14 residues. The ends were cut back, 2 bases at V and 5 bases at J, with 13 bases in the middle. Germline V gene data show CDR1 as ENHRY and CDR2 as SYGVKD. As DNA, the CDR3 is TGTGCCATCAGTGAGAGGACCTGGGGAGACGAGCAGTACTTC. Its protein product is CAISERTWGDEQYF.

This clonotype was detected only a few times. The V and J genes are TRBV24-1 and TRBJ2-1, with 11 bases fitting TRBD2. Germline assignment: CDR1 KGHDR and CDR2 SFDVKD. The CDR3 sequence is 15 residues long. Trimming took 10 bases from V and 10 from J; bases not matched to a gene: 14. The CDR3: CATEEVAGGAGEQFF. CDR3 in DNA: TGTGCCACGGAGGAGGTAGCGGGAGGGGCCGGGGAGCAGTTCTTC.

This clonotype came up a few times. The rearrangement links TRBV12-3 or TRBV12-4 to TRBJ2-7; 8 positions agree with TRBD1. V shed 1 base and J 0 bases; nucleotides not matched to a gene: 2. The CDR3 extends over 15 amino acids. CDR3 sequence: CASSLEGQGSYEQYF. CDR3 DNA sequence: TGTGCCAGCAGTTTAGAAGGACAGGGCTCCTACGAGCAGTACTTC.

This rearrangement joins TRBV10-3 to TRBJ2-3, with a weak D call TRBD2 (6 bases). The germline gives CDR1 ENHRY, CDR2 SYGVKD. The V and J ends lost 8 bases and 4 bases respectively, with 13 bases between them. The CDR3 has 13 residues. This chain's CDR3 is CAIRESWADTQYF. The CDR3 region has the DNA TGTGCCATCCGGGAGAGTTGGGCAGATACGCAGTATTTT.

This rearrangement joins TRBV28 to TRBJ2-1; possible D gene TRBD1, 6 bases. The CDR3 contains 15 residues. V lost 0 bases and J 5 bases, leaving 11 bases between the germline ends. Germline V gene lookup returns CDR1 MDHEN and CDR2 SYDVKM. The CDR3 DNA follows: TGTGCCAGCAGTTTATGGGGGGCGCAGGACAATGAGCAGTTCTTC. Protein product: CASSLWGAQDNEQFF.

The chain employs TRBV27 and TRBJ1-3, with D unclear. Trimming took off 8 bases at V and 0 bases at J, with 8 bases between the two ends. Germline V gene data show CDR1 as MNHEY and CDR2 as SMNVEV (reference sequence). The CDR3 is 13 amino acids. DNA of the CDR3: TGTGCCAGCCTTCGGGCCTCTGGAAACACCATATATTTT. Translation: CASLRASGNTIYF.

This clonotype occurred a few times. The J gene is TRBJ1-2, the V gene TRBV5-1; D remains unclear. The V gene's germline CDR1 is SGHRS and CDR2 YFSETQ. This CDR3 is built from 13 residues. V dropped 0 bases and J dropped 4 bases, with 7 bases sitting between them. CDR3 DNA sequence: TGCGCCAGCAGCTTGGGGGTCGGCTATGGCTACACCTTC. It encodes CASSLGVGYGYTF.

In this sample, this clonotype turned up a few times. The V and J genes are TRBV5-5 and TRBJ2-1; D is possibly TRBD2 (5 bases). In germline, CDR1 is SGHKS, CDR2 YYEKEE (reference sequence). The CDR3 length is 16 residues. Trimming shortened V by 4 bases and J by 2 bases, and 16 bases separated the two germline ends. Written as DNA, the CDR3 is TGTGCCAGCAGCGTACCCCCCCAACTAGCCTACAATGAGCAGTTCTTC. Translating gives CASSVPPQLAYNEQFF.

The sample holds a few counts of this clonotype. The chain employs TRBV5-1 and TRBJ2-7; 8 bases are shared with TRBD1. After removal of 4 bases from V and 3 bases from J, the junction contained 6 bases not matched to a gene. Germline CDR1 and CDR2: SGHRS and YFSETQ. The CDR3 is 14 residues long. The CDR3 DNA sequence: TGCGCCAGCAGCCTGGGACAGGTGGGCTACGAGCAGTACTTC. Its translation is CASSLGQVGYEQYF.

The chain has TRBV4-2 and TRBJ1-5; D may be TRBD1 (5 bases). The CDR3 spans 16 residues. V dropped 2 bases and J dropped 4 bases, with 15 bases sitting between them. CDR1 and CDR2 from the germline V gene are LGHNA and YNFKEQ. CDR3 amino acids: CASSQQGRGQNQPQHF. In DNA form, the CDR3 reads TGTGCCAGCAGCCAACAGGGTAGGGGCCAAAATCAGCCCCAGCATTTT.

CDR3 coding DNA: TGTGCCAGCAGTTTTCCCGGGACAGCTCAAGAGACCCAGTACTTC. The encoded protein is CASSFPGTAQETQYF. The chain combines TRBV5-5 with TRBJ2-5, with 7 bases matching TRBD1. V lost 5 bases and J lost 2; bases outside the gene matches: 9. Germline loops: CDR1 SGHKS, CDR2 YYEKEE (reference sequence). CDR3 length: 15 residues.

The rearrangement links TRBV20-1 to TRBJ1-1, with D possibly being TRBD1 (5 bases). With 6 bases removed from V and 3 bases from J, the gap between germline ends came to 14 bases. The CDR3 has 13 residues. Germline V CDR1 and CDR2: DFQATT, SNEGSKA (reference sequence). The CDR3 region has the DNA TGCAGTGCCCCTCTGCAGGGTGACACTGAAGCTTTCTTT. Its protein product is CSAPLQGDTEAFF.